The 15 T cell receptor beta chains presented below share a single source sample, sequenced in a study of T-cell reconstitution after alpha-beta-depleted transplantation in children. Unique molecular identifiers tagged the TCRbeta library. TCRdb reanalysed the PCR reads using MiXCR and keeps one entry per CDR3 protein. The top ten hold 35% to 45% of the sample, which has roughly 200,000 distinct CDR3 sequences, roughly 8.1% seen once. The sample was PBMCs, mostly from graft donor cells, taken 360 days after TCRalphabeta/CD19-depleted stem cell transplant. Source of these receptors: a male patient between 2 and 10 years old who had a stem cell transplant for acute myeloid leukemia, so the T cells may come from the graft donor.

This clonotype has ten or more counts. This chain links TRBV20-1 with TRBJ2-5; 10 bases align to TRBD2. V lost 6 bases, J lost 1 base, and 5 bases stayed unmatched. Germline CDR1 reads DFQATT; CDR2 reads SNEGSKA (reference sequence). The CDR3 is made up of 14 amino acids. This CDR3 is CSAQRGGFQETQYF. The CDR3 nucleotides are TGCAGTGCGCAGCGGGGGGGATTCCAAGAGACCCAGTACTTC.

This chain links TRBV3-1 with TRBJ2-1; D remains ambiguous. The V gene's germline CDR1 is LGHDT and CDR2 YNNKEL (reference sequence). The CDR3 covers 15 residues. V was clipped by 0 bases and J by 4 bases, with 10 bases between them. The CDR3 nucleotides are TGTGCCAGCAGCCAAGACGGTCTCATGTACAATGAGCAGTTCTTC. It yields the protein CASSQDGLMYNEQFF.

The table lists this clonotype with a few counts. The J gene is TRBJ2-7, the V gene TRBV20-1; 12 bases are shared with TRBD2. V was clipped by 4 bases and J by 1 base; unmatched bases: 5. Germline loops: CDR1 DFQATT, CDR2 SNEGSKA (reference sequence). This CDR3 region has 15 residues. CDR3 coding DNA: TGCAGTGCTACACTACTAGCGGGGGGTTCCTACGAGCAGTACGTC. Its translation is CSATLLAGGSYEQYV.

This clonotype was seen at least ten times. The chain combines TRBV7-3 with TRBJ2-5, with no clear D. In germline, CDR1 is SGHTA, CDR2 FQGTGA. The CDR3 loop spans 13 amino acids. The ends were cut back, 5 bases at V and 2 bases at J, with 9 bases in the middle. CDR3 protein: CASSPGYQETQYF. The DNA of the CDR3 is TGTGCCAGCAGCCCCGGGTATCAAGAGACCCAGTACTTC.

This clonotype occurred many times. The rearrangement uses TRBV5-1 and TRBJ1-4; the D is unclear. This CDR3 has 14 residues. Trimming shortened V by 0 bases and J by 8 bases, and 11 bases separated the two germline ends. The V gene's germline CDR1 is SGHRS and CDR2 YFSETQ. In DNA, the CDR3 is TGCGCCAGCAGCTTGGGGAGCGGACTCGAAAAACTGTTTTTT. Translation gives CASSLGSGLEKLFF.

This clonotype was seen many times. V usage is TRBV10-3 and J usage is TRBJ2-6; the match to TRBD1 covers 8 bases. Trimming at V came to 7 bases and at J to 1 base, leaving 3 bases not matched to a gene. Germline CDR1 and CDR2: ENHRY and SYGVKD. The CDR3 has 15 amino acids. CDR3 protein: CAIKGQGSGANVLTF. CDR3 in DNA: TGTGCCATCAAAGGACAGGGTTCTGGGGCCAACGTCCTGACTTTC.

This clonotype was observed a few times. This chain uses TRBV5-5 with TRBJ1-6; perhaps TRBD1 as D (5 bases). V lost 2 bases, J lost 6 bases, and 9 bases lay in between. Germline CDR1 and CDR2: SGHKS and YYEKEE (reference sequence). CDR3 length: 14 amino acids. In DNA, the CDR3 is TGTGCCAGCAGCTTTTCTCAGGGTAATTCACCCCTCCACTTT. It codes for CASSFSQGNSPLHF.

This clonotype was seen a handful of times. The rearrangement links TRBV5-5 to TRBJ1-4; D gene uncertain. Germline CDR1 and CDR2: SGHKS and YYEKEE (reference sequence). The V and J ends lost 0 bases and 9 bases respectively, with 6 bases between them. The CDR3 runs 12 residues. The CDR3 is CASSLGVKKLFF. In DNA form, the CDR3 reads TGTGCCAGCAGCTTGGGAGTCAAAAAACTGTTTTTT.

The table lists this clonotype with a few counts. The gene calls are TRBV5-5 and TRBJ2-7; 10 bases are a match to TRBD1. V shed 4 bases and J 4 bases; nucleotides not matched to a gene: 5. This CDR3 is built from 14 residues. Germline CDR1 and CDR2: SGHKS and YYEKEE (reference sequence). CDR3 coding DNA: TGTGCCAGCAGCATTGACAGGGGGCGATACGAGCAGTACGTC. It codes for CASSIDRGRYEQYV.

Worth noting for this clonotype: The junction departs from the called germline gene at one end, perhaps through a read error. Here the CDR3 DNA reads TGTACCAGCAGCTTGGCCCTGTACAATGAGCAGTTCTTC. Encoded protein: CTSSLALYNEQFF. The V call is TRBV5-6, the J call TRBJ2-1; D uncertain. The CDR3 spans 13 residues. Germline V gives CDR1 SGHDT, CDR2 YYEEEE.

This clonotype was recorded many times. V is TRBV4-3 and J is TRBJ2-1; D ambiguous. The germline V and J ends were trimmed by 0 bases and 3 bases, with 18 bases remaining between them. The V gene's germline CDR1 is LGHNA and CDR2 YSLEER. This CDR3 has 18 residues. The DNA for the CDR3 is TGCGCCAGCAGCCAAGATATTTCTCTGACGGTCCTCTACAATGAGCAGTTCTTC. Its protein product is CASSQDISLTVLYNEQFF.

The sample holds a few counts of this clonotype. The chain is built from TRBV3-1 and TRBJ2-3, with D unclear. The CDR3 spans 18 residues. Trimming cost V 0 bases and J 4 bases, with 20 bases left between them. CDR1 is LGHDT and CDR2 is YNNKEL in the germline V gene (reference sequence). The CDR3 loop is CASSQDPRRAPGADTQYF. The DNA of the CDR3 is TGTGCCAGCAGCCAAGATCCACGACGCGCGCCAGGCGCAGATACGCAGTATTTT.

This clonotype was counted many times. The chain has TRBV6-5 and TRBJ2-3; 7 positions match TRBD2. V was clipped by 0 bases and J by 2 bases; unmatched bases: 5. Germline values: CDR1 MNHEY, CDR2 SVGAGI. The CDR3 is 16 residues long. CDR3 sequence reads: CASSYSGRAITDTQYF. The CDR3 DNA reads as TGTGCCAGCAGTTACTCGGGGAGGGCTATCACAGATACGCAGTATTTT.

CDR3 residues: CASDPGLAGVFYEQYV. The CDR3 DNA sequence: TGTGCCAGCGACCCGGGCCTAGCGGGGGTTTTCTACGAGCAGTACGTC. V and J are TRBV6-1 and TRBJ2-7, with TRBD2 identical over 10 bases. Germline CDR1 and CDR2: MNHNS and SASEGT. V was clipped by 8 bases and J by 3 bases; unmatched bases: 13. The CDR3 is made up of 16 amino acids.

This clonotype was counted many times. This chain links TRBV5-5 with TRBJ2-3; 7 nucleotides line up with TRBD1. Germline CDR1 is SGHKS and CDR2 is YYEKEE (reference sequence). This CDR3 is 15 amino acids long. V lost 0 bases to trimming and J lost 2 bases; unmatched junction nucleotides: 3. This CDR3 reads CASSLVRGFTDTQYF. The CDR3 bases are TGTGCCAGCAGCTTGGTCAGGGGGTTCACAGATACGCAGTATTTT.